These 8 T cell receptor beta chains share one sample of origin, sequenced in a study of blood T cell repertoires in COVID-19. The method was immunoSEQ multiplex PCR; TCRdb's version includes in-frame clones alone and lacks a portion of them. The repertoire holds over 85,000 clones, with about 85% as singletons. Sequenced: peripheral blood. These receptors came from a human donor in a cohort sampled during active COVID-19.

The gene calls are TRBV6-2 or TRBV6-3 and TRBJ2-1; 9 bases map to TRBD2. The CDR3 length is 16 residues. Germline lookup yields CDR1 MNHEY and CDR2 SVGEGT. V lost 0 bases, J lost 3 bases, and 3 bases stayed unmatched. The chain's CDR3 is CASSYSGGGGYNEQFF. CDR3 DNA: TGTGCCAGCAGTTACTCTGGCGGGGGGGGCTACAATGAGCAGTTCTTC.

The V gene is TRBV6-2 or TRBV6-3, the J gene TRBJ1-2, with D possibly being TRBD1 (6 bases). The germline gives CDR1 MNHEY, CDR2 SVGEGT. This CDR3 comprises 16 residues. Trimming stripped 6 bases from V and 2 bases from J, with 19 bases between. CDR3 residues: CASSPINFQGNYGYTF. CDR3 DNA sequence: TGTGCCAGCAGCCCAATTAATTTCCAGGGGAACTATGGCTACACCTTC.

This chain joins TRBV27 and TRBJ2-7; 12 bases map to TRBD1. The CDR3 length is 16 residues. The trim removed 6 bases at V and 3 bases at J, leaving 9 bases unmatched. Germline loops: CDR1 MNHEY, CDR2 SMNVEV (reference sequence). The CDR3 reads CASRISGQGAVYEQYF. CDR3 DNA: TGTGCCAGCAGAATATCGGGACAGGGGGCGGTCTACGAGCAGTACTTC.

The genes are TRBV28 and TRBJ1-3, with D unresolved. Germline V gene lookup returns CDR1 MDHEN and CDR2 SYDVKM. The CDR3 sequence is 14 residues long. V was shortened by 6 bases and J by 0 bases, with 9 bases between the two germline ends. The CDR3 DNA reads as TGTGCCAGCAGCCCCCACAGCTCTGGAAACACCATATATTTT. Encoded protein: CASSPHSSGNTIYF.

The CDR3 DNA reads TGTGCCAGCAGCTTAACAACTAGCGGGGGAACCTACAATGAGCAGTTCTTC. This translates into CASSLTTSGGTYNEQFF. The rearrangement uses TRBV7-3 and TRBJ2-1, with 11 bases lining up with TRBD2. V shed 0 bases, J shed 2 bases, and the junction held 3 bases outside the gene matches. This CDR3 is 17 amino acids long. Per germline, CDR1 SGHTA and CDR2 FQGTGA. Using reference TRBV7-3 and TRBJ2-1 for the parts outside the CDR3, the full variable domain is GAGVSQTPSNKVTEKGKYVELRCDPISGHTALYWYRQSLGQGPEFLIYFQGTGAADDSGLPNDRFFAVRPEGSVSTLKIQRTERGDSAVYLCASSLTTSGGTYNEQFFGPGTRLTVL.

As to this clone: Distinct nucleotide sequences in the sample also encode this CDR3. This chain links TRBV7-2 with TRBJ1-1, with D possibly being TRBD1 (6 bases). CDR1 and CDR2 (germline): SGHTA, FQGNSA. The CDR3 sequence is 15 residues long. Deletions cut 1 base from V and 1 base from J, with 10 bases between. The CDR3 sequence: CASSLGGGQNTEAFF. The CDR3 region has the DNA TGTGCCAGCAGCTTAGGGGGGGGCCAGAACACTGAAGCTTTCTTT.

The chain is built from TRBV4-2 and TRBJ1-4; tentative D call: TRBD1 (6 bases). The CDR3 contains 18 residues. Trimming took off 0 bases at V and 8 bases at J, with 22 bases between the two ends. Germline V gene lookup returns CDR1 LGHNA and CDR2 YNFKEQ. CDR3 sequence reads: CASSQDPIAGTTGEKLFF. CDR3 coding DNA: TGTGCCAGCAGCCAAGATCCTATAGCCGGGACAACGGGAGAAAAACTGTTTTTT.

The genes are TRBV7-9 and TRBJ2-3; tentatively, D is TRBD2 (6 bases). This CDR3 has 17 amino acids. The V gene lost 5 bases and the J gene lost 3 bases, with 21 bases spanning the gap. Germline-derived CDR1 and CDR2 are SEHNR and FQNEAQ (reference sequence). CDR3 nucleotide sequence: TGTGCCAGCAGCCCCCCCCGGAGGGGTTATCTGACAGATACGCAGTATTTT. Its translation is CASSPPRRGYLTDTQYF.